This passage covers 21 T cell receptor beta chains from one sample sequenced in a study of human T cells and chemical hapten exposure. As for time point: pre-sensitization, week 0. As for treatment: therapeutic diphenylcyclopropenone sensitization with weekly scalp DPC. TCRdb fed the RACE reads into MiXCR, producing one record per CDR3 protein. The sample includes some 400,000 distinct CDR3 sequences, 5.1% of them seen just once. The material sequenced was whole blood, taken in connection with sensitization to the hapten diphenylcyclopropenone (DPC). Receptors originate from a woman between 50 and 59 years old with alopecia areata. Some clones in this sample may be carry-over from other donors' samples.

This clonotype was detected only a few times. The chain joins TRBV28 to TRBJ1-1; perhaps TRBD1 as D (5 bases). V was cut by 6 bases and J by 8 bases, with 13 bases left in between. The CDR3 has 12 residues. Germline V gene data show CDR1 as MDHEN and CDR2 as SYDVKM. In nucleotides, the CDR3 is TGTGCCAGCAGATCGCATGGGACCGAAGCTTTCTTT. Its translation: CASRSHGTEAFF.

This clonotype was observed a single time. It may be a read error: a sequence one base away is much more abundant. The chain is built from TRBV11-2 and TRBJ1-5; D is undetermined. CDR3 size: 14 residues. The germline V gene encodes CDR1 SGHAT and CDR2 FQNNGV. The CDR3 sequence is CTSSSTLSNQPQHF. Written as DNA, the CDR3 is TGTACCAGCAGCTCCACGCTTAGCAATCAGCCCCAGCATTTT.

In its sample, this clonotype was seen a few times. The rearrangement uses TRBV5-4 and TRBJ2-3; the D gene is possibly TRBD2 (6 bases). This CDR3 is 12 amino acids long. CDR1 and CDR2 (germline): SGHNT, YYREEE (reference sequence). V lost 4 bases, J lost 11 bases, and 14 bases lay in between. The CDR3 is CASSPVGTEQYF. CDR3 bases: TGTGCCAGCAGCCCAGTAGGGACTGAGCAGTATTTT.

A few counts support this clonotype. The rearrangement joins TRBV11-2 to TRBJ2-1; D remains ambiguous. The germline CDR1 and CDR2 sequences are SGHAT and FQNNGV. With 0 bases removed from V and 0 bases from J, the gap between germline ends came to 6 bases. The CDR3 spans 15 residues. The CDR3 nucleotides read TGTGCCAGCAGCTTAGAAGCAAACTCCTACAATGAGCAGTTCTTC. It specifies CASSLEANSYNEQFF.

This clonotype was seen at least ten times. The V call is TRBV9, the J call TRBJ2-3; D call uncertain. The CDR3 has 14 amino acids. CDR1 is SGDLS and CDR2 is YYNGEE in the germline V gene. V lost 4 bases and J 3 bases, leaving 12 bases between the germline ends. The CDR3 is CASSKDRETDTQYF. The CDR3, as DNA: TGTGCCAGCAGCAAAGACCGTGAGACAGATACGCAGTATTTT.

The chain couples TRBV18 to TRBJ2-3, with D perhaps matching TRBD1 or TRBD2 (5 bases each). The V end lost 4 bases, the J end lost 0 bases, and 26 bases lay between the germline ends. CDR1 is KGHSH and CDR2 is LQKENI in the germline V gene. The CDR3 sequence is 20 residues long. The CDR3, as DNA: TGTGCCAGCTCACATGCGGACCCGGGACCGCCGAAGACTAGCACAGATACGCAGTATTTT. It encodes CASSHADPGPPKTSTDTQYF.

The rearrangement joins TRBV13 to TRBJ1-3; a weak D match, TRBD1 (5 bases). V was clipped by 1 base and J by 0 bases, with 13 bases between them. Looked up from germline, CDR1 is PRHDT and CDR2 is FYEKMQ (reference sequence). The CDR3 spans 17 residues. CDR3 DNA sequence: TGTGCCAGCAGCTTAGCTGACAGACCCTACTCTGGAAACACCATATATTTT. Protein product: CASSLADRPYSGNTIYF.

The chain uses TRBV6-2 or TRBV6-3 and TRBJ2-7; TRBD2 matches 11 bases. The germline CDR1 and CDR2 sequences are MNHEY and SVGEGT. Unmatched junction bases numbered 4, after V lost 5 bases and J lost 7 bases. This CDR3 has 13 residues. The CDR3 DNA sequence: TGTGCCAGCAGTGCCGGACTAGCGGGTGAGCAGTACTTC. As protein: CASSAGLAGEQYF.

The chain recombines TRBV7-9 with TRBJ1-1; D is possibly TRBD1 (6 bases). This CDR3 has 15 residues. V gave up 7 bases and J gave up 5 bases, with 20 bases separating them. Germline values: CDR1 SEHNR, CDR2 FQNEAQ (reference sequence). CDR3 in amino acids: CASTNLGQGRTEAFF. The CDR3 DNA reads TGTGCCAGCACCAATCTAGGGCAGGGGCGGACTGAAGCTTTCTTT.

This clonotype was observed at least ten times. This sequence joins TRBV19 and TRBJ2-1, with D perhaps TRBD1 (5 bases). The CDR3 length is 15 residues. The germline V and J ends were trimmed by 1 base and 0 bases, with 7 bases remaining between them. Germline assignment: CDR1 LNHDA and CDR2 SQIVND (reference sequence). CDR3 in DNA: TGTGCCAGTAGTATAGCCGACAGCTCCTACAATGAGCAGTTCTTC. Translating it yields CASSIADSSYNEQFF.

This sequence joins TRBV2 and TRBJ1-1, with D possibly matching TRBD1 (5 bases). The CDR3 covers 14 residues. V was pared by 3 bases and J by 4 bases, with 12 bases between. CDR1 is SNHLY, CDR2 FYNNEI, per germline. The CDR3 DNA reads as TGTGCCAGCAGTGACAGGGCGAGGGGCACTGAAGCTTTCTTT. Encoded protein: CASSDRARGTEAFF.

The rearrangement uses TRBV7-8 and TRBJ2-7; perhaps D is TRBD1 or TRBD2 (5 bases each). V was shortened by 5 bases and J by 5 bases, with 22 bases between the two germline ends. There are 16 residues in the CDR3. CDR1 and CDR2 (germline): SGHVS, FQNEAQ. CDR3 nucleotides: TGTGCCAGCAGCCCTGGGACCGCAACGTTTGGGGACGAGCAGTACTTC. This translates into CASSPGTATFGDEQYF.

The sample holds a few counts of this clonotype. The chain couples TRBV28 to TRBJ1-5; 9 bases agree with TRBD1. The trim removed 8 bases at V and 6 bases at J, leaving 5 bases unmatched. Germline CDR1 MDHEN, CDR2 SYDVKM. CDR3 length: 13 residues. The chain's CDR3 is CASGGQGGQPQHF. The CDR3 DNA reads TGTGCCAGCGGGGGACAGGGAGGTCAGCCCCAGCATTTT.

This clonotype has ten or more counts. The chain combines TRBV29-1 with TRBJ1-1; D gene uncertain. The V gene's germline CDR1 is SQVTM and CDR2 ANQGSEA. The CDR3 extends over 11 amino acids. V shed 5 bases and J shed 9 bases, with 13 bases lying between them. Here the CDR3 DNA reads TGCAGCGTTAATAGGGTCCTCCAAGCTTTCTTT. It codes for CSVNRVLQAFF.

This clonotype was found a few times. The chain links TRBV10-3 to TRBJ2-3; 7 positions match TRBD1. Germline values: CDR1 ENHRY, CDR2 SYGVKD. V shed 10 bases and J 1 base; nucleotides not matched to a gene: 8. The CDR3 is made up of 14 amino acids. CDR3 protein: CATGPGTGTDTQYF. CDR3 coding DNA: TGTGCCACAGGCCCCGGGACAGGCACAGATACGCAGTATTTT.

Many counts were recorded for this clonotype. V is TRBV20-1 and J is TRBJ2-3; TRBD1 or TRBD2 may be the D gene (5 bases each). This CDR3 has 15 residues. The V and J ends lost 2 bases and 6 bases respectively, with 18 bases between them. Germline CDR1 and CDR2: DFQATT and SNEGSKA (reference sequence). CDR3 loop: CSARPRDLVSDTQYF. The CDR3 nucleotides read TGCAGTGCTAGACCCCGGGACCTGGTATCTGATACGCAGTATTTT.

In this sample, this clonotype turned up many times. The chain joins TRBV11-2 to TRBJ2-3; the D is unclear. CDR3 length: 12 amino acids. The germline gives CDR1 SGHAT, CDR2 FQNNGV. The V end was cut by 6 bases, the J end by 5 bases, with 9 bases between. For the CDR3, the DNA is TGTGCCAGCAGTCTCACGGGAGATACGCAGTATTTT. Its translation is CASSLTGDTQYF.

On this clonotype: Germline and junction disagree at one end, which may indicate a read error. The rearrangement links TRBV11-1 to TRBJ2-1; no firm D call. The CDR3 length is 14 residues. Germline V gene sequence: CDR1 SGHAT, CDR2 FQDESV (reference sequence). The CDR3 is CASSLGARIYEQLF. The CDR3 DNA sequence: TGTGCCAGCAGCTTAGGGGCCAGGATCTATGAGCAGCTCTTC. The complete variable domain, with remaining parts taken from reference TRBV11-1 and TRBJ2-1, reads EAEVAQSPRYKITEKSQAVAFWCDPISGHATLYWYRQILGQGPELLVQFQDESVVDDSQLPKDRFSAERLKGVDSTLKIQPAELGDSAMYLCASSLGARIYEQLFGPGTRLTVL.

There are many counts of this clonotype. The chain is built from TRBV2 and TRBJ2-1, with D possibly TRBD2 on 5 matching bases. CDR1 is SNHLY, CDR2 FYNNEI, per germline. Trimming shortened V by 10 bases and J by 8 bases, and 18 bases separated the two germline ends. The CDR3 runs to 13 residues. CDR3 DNA: TGTGCCACCCGCGGCCTAGCCGGGGATGAGCAGTTCTTC. It is translated as CATRGLAGDEQFF.

J is TRBJ1-5 and V is TRBV7-2; D is unresolved. The CDR3 spans 15 residues. In germline, CDR1 is SGHTA, CDR2 FQGNSA. Trimming cost V 1 base and J 4 bases, with 11 bases left between them. CDR3 bases: TGTGCCAGCAGCTTAGGCCTCGACCCGAATCAGCCCCAGCATTTT. Amino acid sequence: CASSLGLDPNQPQHF.

The chain is built from TRBV9 and TRBJ2-1; 11 bases are shared with TRBD1. The ends lost 5 bases at V and 8 bases at J; junction bases unmatched: 6. Germline CDR1 and CDR2: SGDLS and YYNGEE. This CDR3 comprises 14 residues. In DNA, the CDR3 is TGTGCCAGCAGTGATCGGACAGGGGGCCATGAGCAGTTCTTC. This gives the protein CASSDRTGGHEQFF. Full variable domain (missing parts from reference TRBV9 and TRBJ2-1): DSGVTQTPKHLITATGQRVTLRCSPRSGDLSVYWYQQSLDQGLQFLIQYYNGEERAKGNILERFSAQQFPDLHSELNLSSLELGDSALYFCASSDRTGGHEQFFGPGTRLTVL.